This TCR beta chain appears in the sequencing data of a study of identical twins. Regarding the study as a whole: Because invariant MAIT and iNKT cells could be present, zero-insertion analyses could be partly confounded. Within beta out-of-frame sequences, the excess sharing observed between twins was weaker.

TCRdb recomputed calls from the 5' RACE reads with MiXCR, one row per CDR3 protein. The sample consists of fewer than 250,000 distinct CDR3 sequences, about 15% of them appearing once. Germline assignment: CDR1 SGHRS and CDR2 YFSETQ. With 4 bases removed from V and 0 bases from J, the gap between germline ends came to 16 bases. CDR3 length equals 16 residues. Many counts were recorded for this clonotype. Its cognate antigen is unknown. The sample was also linked to a second study, of T cells expressing NK-cell markers. That publication notes: Cells sorted as CD3+CD56+NKG2C+, CD3+CD56+NKG2C- and CD3+CD56-NKG2C+ T cells supplied the TCR beta repertoires.

The TCR sequence derives from a woman aged 18-29 years in good health. The source material was CD8+ T cells sorted from blood. The V and J genes are TRBV5-1 and TRBJ1-1; TRBD1 might be the D (5 bases). The CDR3 loop is CASSAAVVGVNTEAFF. The CDR3 region has the DNA TGCGCCAGCAGCGCCGCGGTTGTAGGGGTGAACACTGAAGCTTTCTTT.